Shown below are 7 T cell receptor beta chains from a single sample sequenced in a study of cytomegalovirus exposure and HLA in healthy donors. PCR employed 60 Vbeta and 13 Jbeta primers. Profiled with immunoSEQ multiplex PCR; TCRdb holds only in-frame clones, not every one. The sample consists of 200,000 or so clones, roughly 87% of them appearing once. The sequenced sample was PBMCs. The receptors stem from a girl in the first two years of life in good health and CMV-seronegative.

The gene calls are TRBV4-1 and TRBJ1-5, with 8 bases fitting TRBD1. Per the germline V gene, CDR1 is MGHRA and CDR2 is YSYEKL. Trimming took 0 bases from V and 8 from J; bases not matched to a gene: 12. This CDR3 comprises 17 residues. Here the CDR3 DNA reads TGCGCCAGCAGCCAAGACTTAACCGACAGGGGCTCGAAGCCCCAGCATTTT. Its protein product is CASSQDLTDRGSKPQHF.

The V call is TRBV25-1, the J call TRBJ2-1; 9 bases fit TRBD1. Per germline, CDR1 MGHDK and CDR2 SYGVNS. CDR3 length equals 14 residues. The J segment lost 9 bases and the V segment lost 7 bases, leaving 10 bases of the junction unmatched. CDR3 in amino acids: CASTPGQGRAEQFF. The CDR3 DNA reads as TGTGCCAGCACCCCGGGACAGGGTCGGGCTGAGCAGTTCTTC.

The chain has TRBV7-3 and TRBJ2-5, with 8 bases identical to TRBD2. From germline, CDR1 is SGHTA and CDR2 FQGTGA. The CDR3 length is 17 residues. Losses at the gene ends were 4 bases for V and 3 bases for J; bases not matched to a gene: 13. The DNA of the CDR3 is TGTGCCAGCAGCTCCGGACGGGAGGGAACGTTCGAAGAGACCCAGTACTTC. The encoded protein is CASSSGREGTFEETQYF. Full variable domain (outside the CDR3, taken from reference TRBV7-3 and TRBJ2-5): GAGVSQTPSNKVTEKGKYVELRCDPISGHTALYWYRQSLGQGPEFLIYFQGTGAADDSGLPNDRFFAVRPEGSVSTLKIQRTERGDSAVYLCASSSGREGTFEETQYFGPGTRLLVL.

This clone was seen only once. This rearrangement joins TRBV9 to TRBJ1-2, with a possible D match to TRBD1 (5 bases). The length of the CDR3 is 13 residues. CDR1 is SGDLS, CDR2 YYNGEE, per germline. V gave up 3 bases and J gave up 6 bases, with 12 bases separating them. CDR3 sequence reads: CASSEAPGDGYTF. The CDR3 bases are TGTGCCAGCAGCGAAGCTCCGGGGGATGGCTACACCTTC.

The J gene is TRBJ1-2, the V gene TRBV5-6; 8 positions match TRBD1. Germline V lookup: CDR1 SGHDT, CDR2 YYEEEE. The CDR3 totals 13 residues. The trim removed 0 bases at V and 13 bases at J, leaving 8 bases unmatched. The CDR3 protein is CASSLVGQEGFTF. The CDR3 nucleotides are TGTGCCAGCAGCTTGGTGGGACAGGAAGGTTTCACCTTC.

CDR3 sequence reads: CSVWGDLRETQYF. The CDR3 region has the DNA TGCAGCGTTTGGGGGGATCTTCGGGAGACCCAGTACTTC. The genes are TRBV29-1 and TRBJ2-5, with a tentative D call TRBD2 (6 bases). V gave up 5 bases and J gave up 5 bases, with 15 bases separating them. Germline CDR1 SQVTM, CDR2 ANQGSEA. The CDR3 is 13 residues long.

The chain links TRBV7-9 to TRBJ2-2; no firm D call. The ends were cut back, 7 bases at V and 5 bases at J, with 8 bases in the middle. Germline CDR1 reads SEHNR; CDR2 reads FQNEAQ (reference sequence). CDR3 length: 12 residues. This chain's CDR3 is CASTFSTGELFF. The CDR3 nucleotides are TGTGCCAGCACCTTCTCGACCGGGGAGCTGTTTTTT.